The source of this T cell receptor (beta chain) is a study of blood T cell repertoires in COVID-19. Using immunoSEQ multiplex PCR, the repertoire was profiled, and TCRdb retains in-frame clones only, with some absent. The sample has roughly 120,000 clones, around nine tenths seen once. The sequencing sample was made of peripheral blood. The receptor's source is a human donor with active COVID-19. The donor label of this sample is uncertain.

The CDR3 protein is CASSPGTGHNEQFF. The CDR3 DNA reads as TGTGCCAGCTCACCCGGGACAGGGCACAATGAGCAGTTCTTC. V is TRBV18 and J is TRBJ2-1; TRBD1 aligns across 9 bases. The CDR3 runs 14 residues. V gave up 3 bases and J gave up 5 bases; unmatched junction bases: 2. Looked up from germline, CDR1 is KGHSH and CDR2 is LQKENI. The whole variable domain, filled in from reference TRBV18 and TRBJ2-1, reads NAGVMQNPRHLVRRRGQEARLRCSPMKGHSHVYWYRQLPEEGLKFMVYLQKENIIDESGMPKERFSAEFPKEGPSILRIQQVVRGDSAAYFCASSPGTGHNEQFFGPGTRLTVL.